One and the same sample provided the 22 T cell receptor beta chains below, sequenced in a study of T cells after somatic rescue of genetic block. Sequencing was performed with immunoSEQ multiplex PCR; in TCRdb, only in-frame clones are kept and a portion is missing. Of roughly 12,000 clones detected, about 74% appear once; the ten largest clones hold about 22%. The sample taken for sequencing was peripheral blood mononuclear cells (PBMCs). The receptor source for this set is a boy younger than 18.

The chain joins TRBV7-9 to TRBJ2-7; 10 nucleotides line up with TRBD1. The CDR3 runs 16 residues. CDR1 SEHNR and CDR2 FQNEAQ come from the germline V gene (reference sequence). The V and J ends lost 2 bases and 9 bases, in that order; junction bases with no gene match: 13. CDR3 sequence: CASSLSLGTGVPGQYF. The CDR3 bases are TGTGCCAGCAGCTTAAGTTTAGGGACAGGGGTGCCGGGGCAGTACTTC.

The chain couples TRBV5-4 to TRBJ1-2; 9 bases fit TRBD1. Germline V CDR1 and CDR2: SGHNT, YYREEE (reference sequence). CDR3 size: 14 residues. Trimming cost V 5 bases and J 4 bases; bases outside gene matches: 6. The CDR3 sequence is CASRLGQGFYGYTF. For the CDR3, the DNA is TGTGCCAGCAGACTAGGACAGGGGTTCTATGGCTACACCTTC.

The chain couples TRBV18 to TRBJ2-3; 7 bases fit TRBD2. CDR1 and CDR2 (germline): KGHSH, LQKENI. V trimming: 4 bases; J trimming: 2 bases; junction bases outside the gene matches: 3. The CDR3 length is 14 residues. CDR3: CASSLLAATDTQYF. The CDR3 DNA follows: TGTGCCAGCTCACTTCTAGCGGCCACAGATACGCAGTATTTT. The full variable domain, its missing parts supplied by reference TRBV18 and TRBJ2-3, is NAGVMQNPRHLVRRRGQEARLRCSPMKGHSHVYWYRQLPEEGLKFMVYLQKENIIDESGMPKERFSAEFPKEGPSILRIQQVVRGDSAAYFCASSLLAATDTQYFGPGTRLTVL.

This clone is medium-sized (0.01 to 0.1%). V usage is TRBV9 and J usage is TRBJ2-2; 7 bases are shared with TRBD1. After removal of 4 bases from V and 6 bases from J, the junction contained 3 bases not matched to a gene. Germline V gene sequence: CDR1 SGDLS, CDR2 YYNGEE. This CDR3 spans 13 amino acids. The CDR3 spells CASSTGVPGELFF. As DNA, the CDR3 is TGTGCCAGCAGCACAGGGGTTCCCGGGGAGCTGTTTTTT.

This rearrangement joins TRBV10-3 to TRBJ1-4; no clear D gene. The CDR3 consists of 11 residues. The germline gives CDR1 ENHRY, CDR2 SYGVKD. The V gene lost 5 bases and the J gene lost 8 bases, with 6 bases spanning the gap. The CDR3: CAISPGEKLFF. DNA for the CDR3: TGTGCCATCAGTCCAGGCGAAAAACTGTTTTTT.

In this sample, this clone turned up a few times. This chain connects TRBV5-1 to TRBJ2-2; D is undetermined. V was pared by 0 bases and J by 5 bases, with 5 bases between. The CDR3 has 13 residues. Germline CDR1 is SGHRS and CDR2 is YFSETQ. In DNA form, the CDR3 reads TGCGCCAGCAGCTTGGATGGGACCGGGGAGCTGTTTTTT. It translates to CASSLDGTGELFF. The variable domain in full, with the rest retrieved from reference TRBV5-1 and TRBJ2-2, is KAGVTQTPRYLIKTRGQQVTLSCSPISGHRSVSWYQQTPGQGLQFLFEYFSETQRNKGNFPGRFSGRQFSNSRSEMNVSTLELGDSALYLCASSLDGTGELFFGEGSRLTVL.

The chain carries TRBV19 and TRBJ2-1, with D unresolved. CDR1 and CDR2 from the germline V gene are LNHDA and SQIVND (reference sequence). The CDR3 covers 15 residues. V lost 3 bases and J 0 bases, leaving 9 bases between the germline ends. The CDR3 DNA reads TGTGCCAGTAGTATTATAGGTTTCTCCTACAATGAGCAGTTCTTC. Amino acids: CASSIIGFSYNEQFF.

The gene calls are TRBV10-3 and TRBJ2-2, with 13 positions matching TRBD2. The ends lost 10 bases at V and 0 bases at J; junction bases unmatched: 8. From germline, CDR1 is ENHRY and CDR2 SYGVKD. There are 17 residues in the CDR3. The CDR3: CASRTSGRSANTGELFF. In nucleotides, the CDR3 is TGTGCCAGTAGGACTAGCGGGAGATCCGCGAACACCGGGGAGCTGTTTTTT.

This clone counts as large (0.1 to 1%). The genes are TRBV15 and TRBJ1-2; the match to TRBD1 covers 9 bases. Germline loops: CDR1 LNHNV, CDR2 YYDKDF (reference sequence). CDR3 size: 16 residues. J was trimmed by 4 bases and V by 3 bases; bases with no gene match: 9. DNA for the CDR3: TGTGCCACCAGCAGTTCGACAGGGGGTGTCCCCTATGGCTACACCTTC. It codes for CATSSSTGGVPYGYTF.

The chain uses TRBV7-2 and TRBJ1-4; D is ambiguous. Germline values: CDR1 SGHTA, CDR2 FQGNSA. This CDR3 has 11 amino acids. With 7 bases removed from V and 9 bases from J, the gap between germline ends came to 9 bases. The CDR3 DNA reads TGTGCCAGCACCTCGGGGAAAAAACTGTTTTTT. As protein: CASTSGKKLFF.

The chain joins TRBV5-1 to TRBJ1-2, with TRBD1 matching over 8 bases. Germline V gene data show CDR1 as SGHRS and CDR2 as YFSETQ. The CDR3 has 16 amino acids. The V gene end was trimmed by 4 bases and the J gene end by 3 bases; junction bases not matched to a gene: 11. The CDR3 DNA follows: TGCGCCAGCAGCCCGGACAGGGATTGGCTAGACTATGGCTACACCTTC. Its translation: CASSPDRDWLDYGYTF.

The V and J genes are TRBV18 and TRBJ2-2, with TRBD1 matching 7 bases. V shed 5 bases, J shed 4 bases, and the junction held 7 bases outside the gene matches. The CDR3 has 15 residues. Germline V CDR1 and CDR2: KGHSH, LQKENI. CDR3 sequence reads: CASSTDRTATGELFF. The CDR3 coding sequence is TGTGCCAGCTCAACGGACAGGACGGCCACCGGGGAGCTGTTTTTT.

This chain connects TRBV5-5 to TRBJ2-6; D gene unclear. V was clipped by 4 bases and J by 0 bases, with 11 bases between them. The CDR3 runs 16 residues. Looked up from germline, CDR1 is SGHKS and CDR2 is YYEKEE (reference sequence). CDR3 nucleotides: TGTGCCAGCAGCCTTAGCTGGGGCTCTGGGGCCAACGTCCTGACTTTC. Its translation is CASSLSWGSGANVLTF.

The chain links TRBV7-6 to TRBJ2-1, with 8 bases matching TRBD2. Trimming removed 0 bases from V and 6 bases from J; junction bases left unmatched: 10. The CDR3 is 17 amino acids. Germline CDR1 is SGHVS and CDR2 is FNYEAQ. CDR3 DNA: TGTGCCAGCAGCTTAGCCACCGGCCCTCTAGCGGGCAATGAGCAGTTCTTC. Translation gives CASSLATGPLAGNEQFF.

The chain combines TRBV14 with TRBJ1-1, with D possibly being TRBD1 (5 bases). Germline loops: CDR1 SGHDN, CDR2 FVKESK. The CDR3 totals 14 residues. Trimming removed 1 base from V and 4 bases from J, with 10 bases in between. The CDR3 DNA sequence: TGTGCCAGCAGCCAAGTTGTAGGGACCACTGAAGCTTTCTTT. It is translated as CASSQVVGTTEAFF. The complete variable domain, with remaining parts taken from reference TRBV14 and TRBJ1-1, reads EAGVTQFPSHSVIEKGQTVTLRCDPISGHDNLYWYRRVMGKEIKFLLHFVKESKQDESGMPNNRFLAERTGGTYSTLKVQPAELEDSGVYFCASSQVVGTTEAFFGQGTRLTVV.

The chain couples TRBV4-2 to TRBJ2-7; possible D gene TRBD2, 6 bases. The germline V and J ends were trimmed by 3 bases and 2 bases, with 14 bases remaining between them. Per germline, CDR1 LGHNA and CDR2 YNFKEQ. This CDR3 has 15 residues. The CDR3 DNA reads TGTGCCAGCAGCCAGGACGGGACTCCAACCTACGAGCAGTACTTC. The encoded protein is CASSQDGTPTYEQYF.

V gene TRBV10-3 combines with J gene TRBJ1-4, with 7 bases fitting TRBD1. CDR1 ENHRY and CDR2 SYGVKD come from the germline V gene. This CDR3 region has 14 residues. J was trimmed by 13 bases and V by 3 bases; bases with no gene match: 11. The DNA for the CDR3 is TGTGCCATCAGTGAAAATCAGGGGGGGAAAGGACTGTTTTTT. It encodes CAISENQGGKGLFF.

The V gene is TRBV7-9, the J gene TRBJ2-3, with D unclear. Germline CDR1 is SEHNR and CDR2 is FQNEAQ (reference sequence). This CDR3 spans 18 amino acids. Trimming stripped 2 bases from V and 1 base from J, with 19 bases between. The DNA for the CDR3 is TGTGCCAGCAGCTTAACTTGGGTCAGACACCATGGCACAGATACGCAGTATTTT. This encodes CASSLTWVRHHGTDTQYF.

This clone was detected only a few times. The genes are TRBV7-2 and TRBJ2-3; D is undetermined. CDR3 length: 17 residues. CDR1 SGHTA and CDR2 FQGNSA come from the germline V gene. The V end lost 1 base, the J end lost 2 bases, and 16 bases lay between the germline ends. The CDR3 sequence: CASSLELFETPTDTQYF. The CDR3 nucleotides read TGTGCCAGCAGCTTAGAGTTGTTTGAGACCCCCACAGATACGCAGTATTTT.

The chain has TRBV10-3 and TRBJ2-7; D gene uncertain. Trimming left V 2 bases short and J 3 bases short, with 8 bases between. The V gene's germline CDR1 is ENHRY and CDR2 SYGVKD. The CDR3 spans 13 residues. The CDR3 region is CAISEGPDYEQYF. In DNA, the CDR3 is TGTGCCATCAGTGAGGGGCCCGACTACGAGCAGTACTTC.

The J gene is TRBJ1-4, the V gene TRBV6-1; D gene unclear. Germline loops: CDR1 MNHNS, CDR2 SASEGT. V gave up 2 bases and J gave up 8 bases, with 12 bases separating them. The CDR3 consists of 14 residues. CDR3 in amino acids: CASSEFGVREKLFF. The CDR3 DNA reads TGTGCCAGCAGTGAATTCGGGGTAAGGGAAAAACTGTTTTTT.

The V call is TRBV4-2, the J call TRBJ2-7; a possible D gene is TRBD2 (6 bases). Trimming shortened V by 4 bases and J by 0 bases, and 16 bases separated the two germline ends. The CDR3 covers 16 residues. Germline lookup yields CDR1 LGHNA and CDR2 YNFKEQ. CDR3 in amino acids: CASSRYGGSGSYEQYF. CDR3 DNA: TGTGCCAGCAGCCGCTACGGGGGTAGCGGCTCCTACGAGCAGTACTTC.